A selection of T cell receptor beta chains follows, all from one sample in a study of blood T cell repertoires in COVID-19. Repertoires were generated with immunoSEQ multiplex PCR, while TCRdb's copy carries only in-frame clones and drops some. Of about 270,000 clones in the sample, more than 80% were seen once. Sequenced: PBMCs or T cells enriched from blood (not recorded which). These receptors were taken from a woman aged 18-29 years who had recovered from COVID-19. The CDR3 runs from the conserved cysteine through the conserved F or W. A D gene is named only where the DNA matches it firmly.

TRBV5-4	TRBD1	TRBJ1-2	CASSPGQAFYGYTF
TRBV5-1	.	TRBJ2-5	CASSLGGAGKTQYF
TRBV6-5	TRBD2	TRBJ2-3	CASRLAGGADTQYF
TRBV5-1	TRBD1	TRBJ1-6	CASSTGQADSYNSPLHF
TRBV9	.	TRBJ2-2	CASSVLSRGNTGELFF
TRBV29-1	.	TRBJ2-5	CTFGQPQGETQYF
TRBV10-3	TRBD1	TRBJ1-4	CAISGDRGNEKLFF
TRBV3-1/TRBV3-2	TRBD1	TRBJ1-6	CASSPIQGGAYNSPLHF
TRBV4-2	.	TRBJ1-1	CASSQDRVRGNTEAFF
TRBV7-2	.	TRBJ1-6	CASSLGQSYNSPLHF
TRBV2	.	TRBJ2-2	CASSRQGLTGELFF
TRBV19	TRBD2	TRBJ2-1	CASSIGLAGGLTYNEQFF
TRBV7-9	.	TRBJ1-6	CASSASSTYNSPLHF
TRBV29-1	TRBD2	TRBJ2-7	CSVEDRPVAGAYEQYF
TRBV6-5	TRBD1	TRBJ1-2	CASRQGASYGYTF
TRBV6-5	.	TRBJ1-4	CASSYSGAGDEKLFF
TRBV9	.	TRBJ2-1	CASSVAGNSYNEQFF
TRBV5-1	TRBD1	TRBJ1-1	CASSSQGLNTEAFF
TRBV11-2	.	TRBJ2-6	CASSPHSGSGANVLTF
TRBV7-6	.	TRBJ2-7	CASSLEVWGPTSGEQYF
TRBV2	.	TRBJ2-4	CASSSRTGEAIQYF
TRBV28	.	TRBJ1-1	CASIIRGGVLKEAFF
TRBV19	.	TRBJ2-7	CASSNSYEQYF
TRBV28	.	TRBJ1-6	CASSFFEGNSPLHF
TRBV5-5	.	TRBJ1-1	CASSSLTENTEAFF
TRBV5-1	TRBD1	TRBJ1-6	CASSVNRGYNSPLHF
TRBV5-6	.	TRBJ1-2	CASTTRTAVYIHYGYTF
TRBV7-9	.	TRBJ2-5	CASSLFQGKETQYF
TRBV3-1/TRBV3-2	.	TRBJ2-7	CASSPYTGGEQYF
TRBV2	.	TRBJ1-2	CASLLRDTNPHLYGYTF
TRBV27	TRBD1	TRBJ2-1	CASSLTQGAGEQFF
TRBV5-1	.	TRBJ1-5	CASSLEGVLPQHF
TRBV9	.	TRBJ1-1	CASSVEGVGEAFF
TRBV5-6	.	TRBJ1-2	CASSPPVGSNYGYTF
TRBV12-3/TRBV12-4	.	TRBJ2-5	CASSLEAETQYF
TRBV29-1	.	TRBJ1-1	CSVGRRGSNTEAFF
TRBV12-3/TRBV12-4	TRBD2	TRBJ2-1	CASRKFGGEKFF
TRBV7-8	.	TRBJ2-7	CASSPQDEQYF
TRBV9	.	TRBJ1-1	CASSVGRGTEAFF
TRBV5-6	TRBD1	TRBJ1-2	CASSPASSRDRLLHYGYTF